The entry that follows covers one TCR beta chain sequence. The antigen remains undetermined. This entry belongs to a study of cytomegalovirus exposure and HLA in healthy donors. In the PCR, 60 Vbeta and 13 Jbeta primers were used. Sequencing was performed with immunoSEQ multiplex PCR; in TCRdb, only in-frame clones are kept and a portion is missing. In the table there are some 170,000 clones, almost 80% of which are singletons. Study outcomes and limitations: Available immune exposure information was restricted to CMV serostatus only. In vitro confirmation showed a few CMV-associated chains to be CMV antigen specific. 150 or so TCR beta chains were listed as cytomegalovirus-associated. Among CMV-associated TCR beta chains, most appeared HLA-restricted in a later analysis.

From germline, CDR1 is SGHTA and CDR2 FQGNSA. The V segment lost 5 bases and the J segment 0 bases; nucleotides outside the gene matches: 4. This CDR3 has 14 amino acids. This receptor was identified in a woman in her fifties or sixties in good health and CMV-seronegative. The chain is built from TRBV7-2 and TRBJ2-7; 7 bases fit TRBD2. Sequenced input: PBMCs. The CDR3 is CASSRTSNSYEQYF. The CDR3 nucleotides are TGTGCCAGCAGCCGGACTAGTAACTCCTACGAGCAGTACTTC.